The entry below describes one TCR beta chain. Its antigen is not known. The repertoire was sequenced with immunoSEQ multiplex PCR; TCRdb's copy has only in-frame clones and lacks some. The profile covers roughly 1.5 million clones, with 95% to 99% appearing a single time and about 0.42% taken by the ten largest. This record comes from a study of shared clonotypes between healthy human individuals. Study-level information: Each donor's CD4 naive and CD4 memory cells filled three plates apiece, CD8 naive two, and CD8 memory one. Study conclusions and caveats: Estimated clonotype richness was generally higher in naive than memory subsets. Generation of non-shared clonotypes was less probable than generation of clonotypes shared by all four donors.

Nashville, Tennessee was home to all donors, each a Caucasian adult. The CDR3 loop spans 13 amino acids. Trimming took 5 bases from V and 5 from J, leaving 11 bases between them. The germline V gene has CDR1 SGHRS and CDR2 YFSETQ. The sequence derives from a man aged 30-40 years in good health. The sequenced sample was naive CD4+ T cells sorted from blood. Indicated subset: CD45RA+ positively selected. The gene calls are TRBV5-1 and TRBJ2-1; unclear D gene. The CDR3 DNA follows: TGCGCCAGCAGTAAGAGTGGACACAATGAGCAGTTCTTC. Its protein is CASSKSGHNEQFF.